The source of this T cell receptor beta chain is a study of blood T cell repertoires in COVID-19. Study-level background: T cells, B-cell-depleted T cells, or PBMCs supplied cDNA or gDNA.

Assay: immunoSEQ multiplex PCR; the TCRdb copy retains only in-frame clones and omits some. Altogether approximately 270,000 clones are present, about 89% being singletons, with the ten largest covering roughly 2.2%. The CDR3 totals 10 residues. CDR1 is DFQATT and CDR2 is SNEGSKA in the germline V gene (reference sequence). V gave up 6 bases and J gave up 4 bases, with 6 bases separating them. This clonotype was sampled from a man aged 45 to 65 with acute or convalescent COVID-19. The sequencing input was peripheral blood. The gene calls are TRBV20-1 and TRBJ1-1; no firm D call. CDR3 sequence: CSATGTEAFF. The CDR3, as DNA: TGCAGTGCAACGGGCACTGAAGCTTTCTTT.